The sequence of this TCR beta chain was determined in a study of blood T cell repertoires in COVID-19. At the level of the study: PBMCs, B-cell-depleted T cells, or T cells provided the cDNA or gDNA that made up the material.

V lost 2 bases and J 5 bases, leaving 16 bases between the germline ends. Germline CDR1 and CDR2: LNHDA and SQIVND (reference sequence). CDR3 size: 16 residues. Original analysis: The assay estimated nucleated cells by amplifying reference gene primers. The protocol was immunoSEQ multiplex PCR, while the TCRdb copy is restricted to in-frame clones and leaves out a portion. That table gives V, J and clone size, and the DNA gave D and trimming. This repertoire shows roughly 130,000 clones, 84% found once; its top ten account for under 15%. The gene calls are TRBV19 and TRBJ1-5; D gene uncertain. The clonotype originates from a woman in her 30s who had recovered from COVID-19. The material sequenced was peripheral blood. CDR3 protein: CASSISLGSLHQPQHF. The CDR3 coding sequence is TGTGCCAGTAGTATATCCCTGGGCAGTCTGCATCAGCCCCAGCATTTT.